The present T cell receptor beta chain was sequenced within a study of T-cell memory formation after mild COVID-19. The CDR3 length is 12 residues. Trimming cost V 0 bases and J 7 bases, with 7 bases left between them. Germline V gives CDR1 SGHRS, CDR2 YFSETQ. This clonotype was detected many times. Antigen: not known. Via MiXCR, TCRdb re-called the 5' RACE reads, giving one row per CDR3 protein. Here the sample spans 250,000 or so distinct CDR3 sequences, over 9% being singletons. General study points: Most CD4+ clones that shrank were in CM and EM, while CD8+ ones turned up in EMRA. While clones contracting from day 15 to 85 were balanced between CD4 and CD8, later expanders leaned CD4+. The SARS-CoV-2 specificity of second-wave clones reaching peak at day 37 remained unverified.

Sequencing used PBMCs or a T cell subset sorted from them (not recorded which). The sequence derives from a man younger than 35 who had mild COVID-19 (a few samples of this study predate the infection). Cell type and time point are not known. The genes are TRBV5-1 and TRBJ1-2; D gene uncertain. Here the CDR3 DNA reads TGCGCCAGCAGCTTGGGCGAGGGTGGCTACACCTTC. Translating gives CASSLGEGGYTF. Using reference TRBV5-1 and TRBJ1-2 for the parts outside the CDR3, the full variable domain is KAGVTQTPRYLIKTRGQQVTLSCSPISGHRSVSWYQQTPGQGLQFLFEYFSETQRNKGNFPGRFSGRQFSNSRSEMNVSTLELGDSALYLCASSLGEGGYTFGSGTRLTVV.